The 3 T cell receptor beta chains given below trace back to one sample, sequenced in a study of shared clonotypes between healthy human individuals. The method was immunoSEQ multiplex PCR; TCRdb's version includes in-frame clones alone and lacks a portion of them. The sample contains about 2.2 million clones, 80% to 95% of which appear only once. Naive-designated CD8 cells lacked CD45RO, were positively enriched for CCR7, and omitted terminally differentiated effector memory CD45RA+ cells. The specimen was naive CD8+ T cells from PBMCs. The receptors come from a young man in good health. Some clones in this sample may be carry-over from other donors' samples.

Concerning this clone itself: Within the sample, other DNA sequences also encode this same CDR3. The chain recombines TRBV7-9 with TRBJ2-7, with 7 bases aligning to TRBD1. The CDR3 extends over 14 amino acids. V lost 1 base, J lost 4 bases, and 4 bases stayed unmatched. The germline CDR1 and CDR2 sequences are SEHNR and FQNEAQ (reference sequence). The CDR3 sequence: CASSLGGGGYEQYF. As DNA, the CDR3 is TGTGCCAGCAGCTTAGGAGGGGGCGGGTACGAGCAGTACTTC.

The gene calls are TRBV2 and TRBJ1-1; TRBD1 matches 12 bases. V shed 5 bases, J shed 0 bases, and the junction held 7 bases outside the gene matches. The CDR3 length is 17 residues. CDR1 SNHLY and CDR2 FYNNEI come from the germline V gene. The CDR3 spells CASSHNRDRGLNTEAFF. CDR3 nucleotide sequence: TGTGCCAGCAGTCACAACCGGGACAGGGGGCTGAACACTGAAGCTTTCTTT. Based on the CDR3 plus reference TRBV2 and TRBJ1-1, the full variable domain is EPEVTQTPSHQVTQMGQEVILRCVPISNHLYFYWYRQILGQKVEFLVSFYNNEISEKSEIFDDQFSVERPDGSNFTLKIRSTKLEDSAMYFCASSHNRDRGLNTEAFFGQGTRLTVV.

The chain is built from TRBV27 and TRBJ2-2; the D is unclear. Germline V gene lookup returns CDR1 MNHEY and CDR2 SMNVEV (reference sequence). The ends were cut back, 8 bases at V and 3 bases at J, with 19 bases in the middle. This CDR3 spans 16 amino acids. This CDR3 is CASGPAPVVYTGELFF. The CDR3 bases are TGTGCCAGCGGTCCGGCGCCAGTTGTATACACCGGGGAGCTGTTTTTT.